This entry is about one T cell receptor beta chain. The investigators reverse transcribed all of the isolated RNA, so they sequenced expressed TCRB transcripts. Produced via immunoSEQ multiplex PCR; TCRdb's table is partial and in-frame only. The data contain hundreds of thousands of clones, about 16% of them seen just once; the ten biggest clones take up around 0.1%. The sample comes from a study of beta chain features in type 1 diabetes. This receptor was obtained from a young man in good health. The sequenced sample was naive CD4+ T cells from blood.

CDR3 nucleotide sequence: TGTGCCAGCAGCTTAGGGGGCCCGACGGGACCACGGACAGATACGCAGTATTTT. It codes for CASSLGGPTGPRTDTQYF. V is TRBV7-2 and J is TRBJ2-3; D possibly uses TRBD1 or TRBD2 (5 bases each). Trimming pared 1 base from V and 3 bases from J, leaving 20 bases between. The CDR3 length is 18 residues. CDR1 and CDR2 (germline): SGHTA, FQGNSA.